Shown below are 14 T cell receptor beta chains from a single sample sequenced in a study of regulatory T cells in long-lasting Graves disease (dated by TCRdb to about 2021). Library preparation used multiplex PCR. Data came from an Illumina HiSeq 4000. iRepertoire HTBI primers and Arm-PCR amplification of CDR3 regions were used to construct TCR beta libraries. The public reads were reprocessed in TCRdb via fastp at Q25 and MiXCR, keeping in-frame beta chains. Records with the same CDR3 protein are collapsed into one entry carrying the most frequent genes and DNA. Within this sample are about 450,000 distinct CDR3 sequences, with 23% of them counted one time only. Jointly, the top ten make up about a quarter of the sample. In the paper's terms, the time point label means: persistent/refractory GD, antithyroid drugs over 5 years with positive TRAb. For both TCR sequencing and RNA sequencing, RNA was extracted from PBMCs using TRIzol.

Sample: peripheral blood mononuclear cells (PBMCs), taken when the disease was refractory, from a patient treated with antithyroid drugs. All receptors come from a female donor with Graves disease.

This clonotype was counted only a few times. J is TRBJ1-1 and V is TRBV29-1; 9 bases map to TRBD1. This CDR3 region has 17 residues. The J segment lost 4 bases and the V segment lost 4 bases, leaving 16 bases of the junction unmatched. The germline CDR1 and CDR2 sequences are SQVTM and ANQGSEA. CDR3 bases: TGCAGCGTTGCAACAGGGGGCGGGCCAGCCATGATCACTGAAGCTTTCTTT. Translation gives CSVATGGGPAMITEAFF.

V and J are TRBV20-1 and TRBJ1-1; the D gene is possibly TRBD1 (5 bases). CDR3 length: 12 residues. Trimming took 1 base from V and 4 from J, leaving 7 bases between them. The germline gives CDR1 DFQATT, CDR2 SNEGSKA (reference sequence). DNA of the CDR3: TGCAGTGCTAGAGCCGGGGCCACTGAAGCTTTCTTT. Its protein product is CSARAGATEAFF.

This clonotype came up many times. The gene calls are TRBV2 and TRBJ1-5; D unclear. Trimming removed 6 bases at V and 4 bases at J, with 13 bases between. CDR1 SNHLY and CDR2 FYNNEI come from the germline V gene. The CDR3 extends over 14 amino acids. CDR3 sequence: CASRATDRNQPQHF. The CDR3 nucleotides are TGTGCCAGCAGGGCTACTGACCGGAATCAGCCCCAGCATTTT.

The genes are TRBV5-1 and TRBJ2-4; D unresolved. V was clipped by 0 bases and J by 9 bases, with 19 bases between them. CDR1 is SGHRS and CDR2 is YFSETQ in the germline V gene. CDR3 length equals 16 residues. CDR3 amino acids: CASSLAVLGSESIQYF. The CDR3 DNA follows: TGCGCCAGCAGCTTGGCCGTTTTAGGTTCGGAGAGCATTCAGTACTTC.

This chain connects TRBV29-1 to TRBJ2-5; 8 bases are a match to TRBD1. The junction had 15 bases not matched to a gene; V was cut back by 8 bases and J by 1 base. This CDR3 comprises 16 residues. Germline V gene data show CDR1 as SQVTM and CDR2 as ANQGSEA. DNA for the CDR3: TGCAGCAGCAGTGAAATCCCGGGACAGGTCCAAGAGACCCAGTACTTC. This sequence encodes CSSSEIPGQVQETQYF.

The chain is built from TRBV5-1 and TRBJ2-7, with 8 bases lining up with TRBD2. CDR1 is SGHRS and CDR2 is YFSETQ in the germline V gene. Trimming cost V 0 bases and J 5 bases; bases outside gene matches: 13. The CDR3 extends over 17 amino acids. CDR3 amino acids: CASSLARGSGTPDEQYF. The CDR3 nucleotides read TGCGCCAGCAGCTTGGCCCGAGGTAGCGGGACCCCTGACGAGCAGTACTTC. The full variable domain, its missing parts supplied by reference TRBV5-1 and TRBJ2-7, is KAGVTQTPRYLIKTRGQQVTLSCSPISGHRSVSWYQQTPGQGLQFLFEYFSETQRNKGNFPGRFSGRQFSNSRSEMNVSTLELGDSALYLCASSLARGSGTPDEQYFGPGTRLTVT.

Comment on this clonotype: This may be a read error: a much more frequent sequence differs by one nucleotide. The rearrangement links TRBV28 to TRBJ2-6; maybe TRBD2 (7 bases). The length of the CDR3 is 22 residues. Looked up from germline, CDR1 is MDHEN and CDR2 is SYDVKM. V lost 2 bases and J 3 bases, leaving 29 bases between the germline ends. CDR3 protein: CASSLSNRNPARGLFGANVLTF. The DNA for the CDR3 is TGTGCCAGCAGTTTAAGTAATCGGAATCCGGCCAGGGGACTATTTGGGGCCAACGTCCTGACTTTC.

The chain uses TRBV19 and TRBJ2-6, with TRBD2 matching over 10 bases. The CDR3 loop spans 15 amino acids. Germline V gene sequence: CDR1 LNHDA, CDR2 SQIVND (reference sequence). V dropped 8 bases and J dropped 2; count of bases not matched to a gene: 3. CDR3 loop: CASGLAGAGANVLTF. CDR3 nucleotide sequence: TGTGCCAGTGGTCTAGCGGGAGCTGGGGCCAACGTCCTGACTTTC.

Only a few counts were recorded for this clonotype. The rearrangement links TRBV30 to TRBJ2-5; D gene uncertain. V was cut by 3 bases and J by 4 bases, with 15 bases left in between. CDR3 length equals 14 residues. In germline, CDR1 is GTSNPN, CDR2 SVGIG (reference sequence). CDR3 loop: CAWRASRRGETQYF. The CDR3 region has the DNA TGTGCCTGGAGGGCCTCTAGGCGCGGAGAGACCCAGTACTTC.

This clonotype was found many times. The rearrangement links TRBV2 to TRBJ1-1; unclear D gene. Germline V gene sequence: CDR1 SNHLY, CDR2 FYNNEI. The CDR3 runs to 15 residues. V was clipped by 7 bases and J by 1 base, with 16 bases between them. Here the CDR3 DNA reads TGTGCCAGCAAGGAACTCGGGCAGACGAACACTGAAGCTTTCTTT. It codes for CASKELGQTNTEAFF.

This clonotype showed up just a few times. The V call is TRBV12-5, the J call TRBJ1-1; D is perhaps TRBD1 (5 bases). The V end lost 1 base, the J end lost 7 bases, and 13 bases lay between the germline ends. Germline loops: CDR1 LGHNT, CDR2 FRNRAP. The CDR3 extends over 14 amino acids. CDR3 nucleotides: TGTGCTAGTGGTTTGGCAGGGTTCCCGAATGAAGCTTTCTTT. This translates into CASGLAGFPNEAFF.

This clonotype was counted many times. V usage is TRBV2 and J usage is TRBJ2-7, with TRBD2 matching over 8 bases. V dropped 2 bases and J dropped 3; count of bases not matched to a gene: 12. This CDR3 contains 17 residues. Germline V CDR1 and CDR2: SNHLY, FYNNEI. DNA for the CDR3: TGTGCCAGCAGTGAACTGTTGGTTTCGGGAGGGAACTACGAGCAGTACTTC. It codes for CASSELLVSGGNYEQYF.

This clonotype occurred a few times. This chain connects TRBV27 to TRBJ2-6, with D perhaps matching TRBD1 or TRBD2 (6 bases each). CDR1 and CDR2 from the germline V gene are MNHEY and SMNVEV (reference sequence). There are 15 residues in the CDR3. The germline V and J ends were trimmed by 9 bases and 0 bases, with 12 bases remaining between them. The CDR3 loop reads CASQKGGSGANVLTF. Written as DNA, the CDR3 is TGTGCCAGTCAGAAGGGGGGCTCTGGGGCCAACGTCCTGACTTTC.

This clonotype was seen a single time. This chain joins TRBV28 and TRBJ2-1, with D tentatively TRBD1 (5 bases). The CDR3 totals 13 residues. CDR1 and CDR2 from the germline V gene are MDHEN and SYDVKM. V shed 2 bases and J shed 5 bases, with 7 bases lying between them. The CDR3 DNA is TGTGCCAGCAGTTTAACCAGGGACAATGAGCAGTTCTTC. Translation: CASSLTRDNEQFF. Complete variable domain (other parts from reference TRBV28 and TRBJ2-1): DVKVTQSSRYLVKRTGEKVFLECVQDMDHENMFWYRQDPGLGLRLIYFSYDVKMKEKGDIPEGYSVSREKKERFSLILESASTNQTSMYLCASSLTRDNEQFFGPGTRLTVL.